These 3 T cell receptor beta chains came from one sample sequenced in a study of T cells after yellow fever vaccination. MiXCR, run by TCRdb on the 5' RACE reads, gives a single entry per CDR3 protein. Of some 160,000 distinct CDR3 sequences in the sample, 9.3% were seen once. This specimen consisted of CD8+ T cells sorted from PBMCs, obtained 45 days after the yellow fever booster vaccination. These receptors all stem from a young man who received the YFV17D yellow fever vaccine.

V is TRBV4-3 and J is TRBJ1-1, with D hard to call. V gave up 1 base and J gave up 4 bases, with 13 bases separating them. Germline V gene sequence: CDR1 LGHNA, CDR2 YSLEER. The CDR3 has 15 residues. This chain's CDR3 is CASSQGLYGGTEAFF. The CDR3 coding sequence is TGCGCCAGCAGCCAAGGTCTGTACGGTGGCACTGAAGCTTTCTTT.

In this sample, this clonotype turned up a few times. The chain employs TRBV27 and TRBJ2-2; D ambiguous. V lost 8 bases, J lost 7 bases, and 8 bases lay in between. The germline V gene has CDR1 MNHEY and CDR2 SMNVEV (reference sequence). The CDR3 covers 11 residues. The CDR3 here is CASGTYGELFF. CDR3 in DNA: TGTGCCAGCGGAACATACGGGGAGCTGTTTTTT.

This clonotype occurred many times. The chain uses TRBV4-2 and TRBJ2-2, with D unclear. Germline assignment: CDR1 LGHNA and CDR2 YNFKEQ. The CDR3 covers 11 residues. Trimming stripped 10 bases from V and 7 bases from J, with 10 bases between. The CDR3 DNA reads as TGTGCCACCAAGACTGACGGGGAGCTGTTTTTT. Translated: CATKTDGELFF.